This passage covers 9 T cell receptor beta chains from one sample sequenced in a study of neurological immune-mediated disorders. TCRdb reanalysed the 5' RACE reads using MiXCR and keeps one entry per CDR3 protein. The sample lists some 20,000 distinct CDR3 sequences, 7.5% occurring once. Source material: CD8+ T cells from blood. These receptors originate from a woman in her twenties or thirties with HTLV-1-associated myelopathy (HAM/TSP).

This clonotype was seen at least ten times. The chain combines TRBV6-6 with TRBJ2-7; D is possibly TRBD1 (5 bases). Trimming left V 0 bases short and J 4 bases short, with 7 bases between. The CDR3 loop spans 13 amino acids. CDR1 is MNHNY, CDR2 SVGAGI, per germline (reference sequence). CDR3 residues: CASSYSRAYEQYF. In nucleotides, the CDR3 is TGTGCCAGCAGTTACTCCAGGGCATACGAGCAGTACTTC.

This clonotype occurred many times. V gene TRBV7-9 combines with J gene TRBJ2-5; weak D call: TRBD2 (6 bases). The CDR3 is made up of 16 amino acids. Looked up from germline, CDR1 is SEHNR and CDR2 is FQNEAQ (reference sequence). Trimming took off 5 bases at V and 0 bases at J, with 16 bases between the two ends. Here the CDR3 reads CASSLWDWKNQETQYF. The DNA of the CDR3 is TGTGCCAGCAGCCTCTGGGACTGGAAAAACCAAGAGACCCAGTACTTC.

This clonotype was counted many times. V gene TRBV7-9 combines with J gene TRBJ2-1; D unresolved. V shed 6 bases and J shed 3 bases, with 9 bases lying between them. CDR1 is SEHNR and CDR2 is FQNEAQ in the germline V gene (reference sequence). The CDR3 length is 13 residues. The CDR3 protein is CASRSGSYNEQFF. In nucleotides, the CDR3 is TGTGCCAGCAGGAGTGGCAGCTACAATGAGCAGTTCTTC.

The sample holds many counts of this clonotype. The V gene is TRBV28, the J gene TRBJ2-4, with 8 positions matching TRBD1. The ends lost 2 bases at V and 9 bases at J; junction bases unmatched: 9. Per the germline V gene, CDR1 is MDHEN and CDR2 is SYDVKM. This CDR3 comprises 15 residues. The CDR3 is CASSLEQGVVAIQYF. The CDR3 bases are TGTGCCAGCAGTTTAGAACAGGGGGTTGTAGCCATTCAGTACTTC.

Relative to its sample, this clonotype is medium-sized. CDR3: CASTSAGGWTEAFF. Here the CDR3 DNA reads TGCGCCAGCACGTCTGCAGGGGGCTGGACTGAAGCTTTCTTT. J is TRBJ1-1 and V is TRBV5-1; TRBD1 matches at 8 bases. Per the germline V gene, CDR1 is SGHRS and CDR2 is YFSETQ. The V segment lost 6 bases and the J segment 5 bases; nucleotides outside the gene matches: 9. The length of the CDR3 is 14 residues.

This clonotype was found many times. The gene calls are TRBV5-1 and TRBJ1-4, with TRBD1 identical over 7 bases. The V gene's germline CDR1 is SGHRS and CDR2 YFSETQ. Unmatched junction bases numbered 3, after V lost 1 base and J lost 3 bases. The CDR3 extends over 15 amino acids. The CDR3 protein is CASSLNRGPNEKLFF. For the CDR3, the DNA is TGCGCCAGCAGCTTGAACAGGGGCCCTAATGAAAAACTGTTTTTT.

This clonotype is classed as medium-sized. V usage is TRBV6-4 and J usage is TRBJ2-3; no firm D call. Deletions cut 0 bases from V and 6 bases from J, with 7 bases between. The CDR3 length is 13 residues. The germline V gene encodes CDR1 MRHNA and CDR2 SNTAGT. Here the CDR3 DNA reads TGTGCCAGCAGTGACTCAATCGTGGATACGCAGTATTTT. Its translation: CASSDSIVDTQYF.

This clonotype was detected many times. The V and J genes are TRBV7-2 and TRBJ2-2; TRBD2 aligns across 8 bases. CDR1 SGHTA and CDR2 FQGNSA come from the germline V gene. The CDR3 covers 18 residues. V shed 6 bases, J shed 0 bases, and the junction held 12 bases outside the gene matches. The CDR3 DNA is TGTGCCAGCAGACTACCTTTAGCGGGGAGACCGAACACCGGGGAGCTGTTTTTT. This gives the protein CASRLPLAGRPNTGELFF.

In its sample, this clonotype was seen many times. The chain uses TRBV28 and TRBJ1-2, with D unclear. CDR3 length: 14 amino acids. In germline, CDR1 is MDHEN, CDR2 SYDVKM. Trimming shortened V by 6 bases and J by 6 bases, and 17 bases separated the two germline ends. The CDR3: CASSPAPPSNGYTF. In nucleotides, the CDR3 is TGTGCCAGCAGCCCAGCCCCACCTTCGAATGGCTACACCTTC.